Listed below are T cell receptor beta chains from one sample, sequenced in a study of blood T cell repertoires in COVID-19. Assay: immunoSEQ multiplex PCR; the TCRdb copy retains only in-frame clones and omits some. The table shows approximately 67,000 clones, with over 80% occurring only once. Specimen: peripheral blood. The source is a man aged 50 or older with active COVID-19. CDR3s leave out the opening cysteine and the closing phenylalanine or tryptophan. D genes are given only for firm matches.

V gene: TRBV28
J gene: TRBJ2-3
D gene: TRBD2
CDR3 protein: ASRETSGYSTDTQY

V gene: TRBV7-9
J gene: TRBJ1-3
D gene: .
CDR3 protein: ASSLSGNTIY

V gene: TRBV5-1
J gene: TRBJ2-3
D gene: TRBD2
CDR3 protein: ASSQTSGRADTQY

V gene: TRBV7-2
J gene: TRBJ2-2
D gene: .
CDR3 protein: ASSPRGGSNTGELF

V gene: TRBV2
J gene: TRBJ2-2
D gene: .
CDR3 protein: ASSKGTNTGELF

V gene: TRBV28
J gene: TRBJ1-5
D gene: TRBD1
CDR3 protein: ASSFPRTGQGHRQPQH

V gene: TRBV10-3
J gene: TRBJ1-4
D gene: .
CDR3 protein: ATRGGAANEKLF

V gene: TRBV20-1
J gene: TRBJ2-2
D gene: .
CDR3 protein: SARGGSTGELF

V gene: TRBV27
J gene: TRBJ1-2
D gene: .
CDR3 protein: ASSILKDSDGYT

V gene: TRBV5-4
J gene: TRBJ2-7
D gene: .
CDR3 protein: ASSLAIRGRSSYEQY

V gene: TRBV5-5
J gene: TRBJ1-2
D gene: .
CDR3 protein: ASSLNLGTVGYT

V gene: TRBV6-2/TRBV6-3
J gene: TRBJ1-2
D gene: TRBD1
CDR3 protein: ASSFSGTGDSNYGYT

V gene: TRBV10-2
J gene: TRBJ2-3
D gene: .
CDR3 protein: ASSETRGADTQY

V gene: TRBV2
J gene: TRBJ1-5
D gene: TRBD1
CDR3 protein: ASSGSGGGGNQPQH

V gene: TRBV15
J gene: TRBJ2-6
D gene: .
CDR3 protein: ATSNMRTGANVLT

V gene: TRBV5-4
J gene: TRBJ2-1
D gene: TRBD2
CDR3 protein: ASSLRLAGDSEQF

V gene: TRBV4-1
J gene: TRBJ2-3
D gene: .
CDR3 protein: ASSQGGKDTQY

V gene: TRBV5-6
J gene: TRBJ1-5
D gene: .
CDR3 protein: ASSKDSQPQH

V gene: TRBV4-2
J gene: TRBJ1-2
D gene: TRBD1
CDR3 protein: ASSQDEGQGARYT

V gene: TRBV19
J gene: TRBJ1-1
D gene: TRBD1
CDR3 protein: ASSISRQGAF

V gene: TRBV12-3/TRBV12-4
J gene: TRBJ2-1
D gene: .
CDR3 protein: ASRPGQYNEQF

V gene: TRBV25-1
J gene: TRBJ1-1
D gene: .
CDR3 protein: ASSESTLDSTEAF

V gene: TRBV19
J gene: TRBJ1-1
D gene: .
CDR3 protein: ASSIDGQGNTEAF

V gene: TRBV2
J gene: TRBJ2-3
D gene: .
CDR3 protein: ASNPPGIRTDTQY

V gene: TRBV20-1
J gene: TRBJ2-7
D gene: .
CDR3 protein: SARELNEQY

V gene: TRBV6-5
J gene: TRBJ2-5
D gene: TRBD2
CDR3 protein: ASSRSAGGRETQY

V gene: TRBV5-1
J gene: TRBJ2-1
D gene: TRBD2
CDR3 protein: ASSLGAGGLGNEQF

V gene: TRBV6-6
J gene: TRBJ2-1
D gene: TRBD1
CDR3 protein: ASRTSGQGNNEQF

V gene: TRBV5-4
J gene: TRBJ2-1
D gene: TRBD1
CDR3 protein: ASSWGQGNEQF

V gene: TRBV6-2/TRBV6-3
J gene: TRBJ2-3
D gene: TRBD1
CDR3 protein: ASSYSVPGQARSSTDTQY

V gene: TRBV29-1
J gene: TRBJ1-1
D gene: .
CDR3 protein: SASGGRMNTEAF

V gene: TRBV5-1
J gene: TRBJ1-5
D gene: TRBD1
CDR3 protein: ASSKTGNNQPQH

V gene: TRBV13
J gene: TRBJ1-1
D gene: TRBD1
CDR3 protein: ASSPRKDRGSNTEAF

V gene: TRBV27
J gene: TRBJ2-7
D gene: .
CDR3 protein: ASSFGRPYEQY

V gene: TRBV2
J gene: TRBJ1-5
D gene: .
CDR3 protein: ASSAGEGQPQH

V gene: TRBV5-5
J gene: TRBJ2-1
D gene: .
CDR3 protein: ASSSQYTFYNEQF

V gene: TRBV5-6
J gene: TRBJ2-1
D gene: TRBD2
CDR3 protein: ASAPIAGRASVNEQF

V gene: TRBV19
J gene: TRBJ1-5
D gene: TRBD1
CDR3 protein: ASSKGQARNQPQH

V gene: TRBV27
J gene: TRBJ2-1
D gene: .
CDR3 protein: ASNPRGSYNEQF

V gene: TRBV2
J gene: TRBJ2-1
D gene: .
CDR3 protein: ASRSEGWVNEQF

V gene: TRBV9
J gene: TRBJ1-2
D gene: TRBD1
CDR3 protein: ASSVTSGGKVGYT

V gene: TRBV24-1
J gene: TRBJ2-2
D gene: TRBD1
CDR3 protein: ATSDPGTGKAGELF

V gene: TRBV4-1
J gene: TRBJ1-5
D gene: .
CDR3 protein: ASSQGERGQPQH

V gene: TRBV10-3
J gene: TRBJ1-6
D gene: .
CDR3 protein: AISESGGKDSPLH

V gene: TRBV18
J gene: TRBJ2-3
D gene: TRBD2
CDR3 protein: ASSPMRGVLAGGPNTQY

V gene: TRBV15
J gene: TRBJ1-2
D gene: TRBD1
CDR3 protein: ATSIRDRAYGYT

V gene: TRBV7-9
J gene: TRBJ1-5
D gene: TRBD1
CDR3 protein: ASRGQGSNQPQH

V gene: TRBV20-1
J gene: TRBJ1-2
D gene: .
CDR3 protein: SAPSGHGYT

V gene: TRBV5-8
J gene: TRBJ1-5
D gene: .
CDR3 protein: ASSLEVNRDQPQH

V gene: TRBV25-1
J gene: TRBJ2-3
D gene: .
CDR3 protein: ASSGAGSTDTQY

V gene: TRBV28
J gene: TRBJ2-7
D gene: TRBD2
CDR3 protein: ASRTSGSSYEQY